This TCR beta chain was obtained from a study of blood T cell repertoires in COVID-19. Across the study: Material from acute and convalescent COVID-19 was sourced from the United States, Italy and Spain. PBMCs, B-cell-depleted T cells, or T cells were the source of the cDNA or gDNA that made up the material.

Patients in Seattle were enrolled during active infection, then followed longitudinally. In the original workflow: It was from reference gene primer amplification that nucleated cell counts were estimated. Assay used: immunoSEQ multiplex PCR; TCRdb lists only in-frame clones, some missing. V and J calls and clone size are those listed in that table; D and trimming were worked out from the DNA. The sample records approximately 330,000 clones, around 90% being singletons. The length of the CDR3 is 13 residues. Germline trimming cut 4 bases from V and 6 bases from J; bases unmatched to any gene: 2. Germline CDR1 and CDR2: SGHNT and YYREEE (reference sequence).

The sequence derives from a woman in her forties with COVID-19, enrolled during active disease. Sequences were obtained from peripheral blood. V usage is TRBV5-4 and J usage is TRBJ2-2, with 8 positions matching TRBD2. CDR3 sequence reads: CASSLAGPGELFF. The CDR3 bases are TGTGCCAGCAGCCTAGCGGGCCCCGGGGAGCTGTTTTTT.